The 3 T cell receptor beta chains listed next were all sequenced from one sample in a study of cytomegalovirus exposure and HLA in healthy donors (dated by TCRdb to 2017 to 2019). Library generation was performed with the immunoSEQ multiplex PCR assay. For the multiplex PCR, a mixture combining 60 forward primers for TCR Vbeta segments and 13 reverse primers for TCR Jbeta segments was used. The source is immuneACCESS, and TCRdb retained only in-frame sequences with V and J called. Part of the clones is not carried over; for the studies checked, unresolved V genes explain less than half of this, and the remainder is unexplained. This sample is represented by more than 250,000 clones; around nine tenths of them were singletons. The ten largest clones represent roughly 2% of the sample. Sequencing used PBMCs. The receptors stem from a woman younger than 35 in good health and CMV-seronegative.

V is TRBV4-2 and J is TRBJ2-5; 9 nucleotides match TRBD2. The CDR3 extends over 15 amino acids. Germline loops: CDR1 LGHNA, CDR2 YNFKEQ. V was clipped by 0 bases and J by 7 bases; unmatched bases: 6. This chain's CDR3 is CASSQEAGGPGTQYF. The CDR3 DNA reads as TGTGCCAGCAGCCAAGAGGCGGGGGGGCCTGGGACCCAGTACTTC.

J is TRBJ1-2 and V is TRBV6-1; TRBD1 aligns across 11 bases. V lost 2 bases and J lost 2; bases outside the gene matches: 7. Germline V gives CDR1 MNHNS, CDR2 SASEGT. CDR3 size: 17 residues. CDR3 loop: CASSEWGQGVSNYGYTF. CDR3 in DNA: TGTGCCAGCAGTGAATGGGGACAGGGGGTTTCCAACTATGGCTACACCTTC.

This clone was seen a few times. The chain carries TRBV15 and TRBJ1-5; TRBD1 agrees at 12 bases. The CDR3 totals 17 residues. Germline values: CDR1 LNHNV, CDR2 YYDKDF (reference sequence). V shed 1 base and J 7 bases; nucleotides not matched to a gene: 8. Here the CDR3 DNA reads TGTGCCACCAGCAGAGGACTAGGGACAGGGGGCTACCAGCCCCAGCATTTT. It specifies CATSRGLGTGGYQPQHF.